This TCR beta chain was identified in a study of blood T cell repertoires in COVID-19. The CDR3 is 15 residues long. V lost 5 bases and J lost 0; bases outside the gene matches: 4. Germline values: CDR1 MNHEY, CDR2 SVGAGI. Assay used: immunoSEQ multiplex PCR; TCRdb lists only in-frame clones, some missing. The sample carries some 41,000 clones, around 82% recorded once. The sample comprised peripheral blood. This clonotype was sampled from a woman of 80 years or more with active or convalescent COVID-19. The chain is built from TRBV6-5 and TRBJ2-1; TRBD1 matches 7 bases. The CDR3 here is CASSRQGNSYNEQFF. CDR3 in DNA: TGTGCCAGCAGTCGACAGGGAAACTCCTACAATGAGCAGTTCTTC.